This T cell receptor beta chain was profiled in a study of T-cell memory formation after mild COVID-19. Notes on the study in general: SARS-CoV-2 specificity was not confirmed for second-wave clones peaking on day 37. Clones shrinking between day 15 and 85 showed a balanced CD4/CD8 split, and those that grew later tilted toward CD4+. Researchers found some responding clones in pre-infection memory, a sign that cross-reactive memory joined.

TCRdb ran MiXCR on the 5' RACE reads and lists one entry per CDR3 protein. This sample has some 290,000 distinct CDR3 sequences, with 15% to 20% found just once. The sample holds a few counts of this clonotype. Its antigen remains unknown. V was shortened by 6 bases and J by 8 bases, with 12 bases between the two germline ends. The CDR3 is made up of 12 amino acids. From germline, CDR1 is SGHRS and CDR2 YFSETQ. This sequence joins TRBV5-1 and TRBJ2-1; no clear D gene. The sample consisted of PBMCs or a T cell subset sorted from them (not recorded which). The receptor was derived from a man between 18 and 35 years old who had mild COVID-19 (a few samples of this study predate the infection). Cell type and time point are not known. The CDR3 nucleotides read TGCGCCAGCACACGTCGAGGCGATGAGCAGTTCTTC. It codes for CASTRRGDEQFF.